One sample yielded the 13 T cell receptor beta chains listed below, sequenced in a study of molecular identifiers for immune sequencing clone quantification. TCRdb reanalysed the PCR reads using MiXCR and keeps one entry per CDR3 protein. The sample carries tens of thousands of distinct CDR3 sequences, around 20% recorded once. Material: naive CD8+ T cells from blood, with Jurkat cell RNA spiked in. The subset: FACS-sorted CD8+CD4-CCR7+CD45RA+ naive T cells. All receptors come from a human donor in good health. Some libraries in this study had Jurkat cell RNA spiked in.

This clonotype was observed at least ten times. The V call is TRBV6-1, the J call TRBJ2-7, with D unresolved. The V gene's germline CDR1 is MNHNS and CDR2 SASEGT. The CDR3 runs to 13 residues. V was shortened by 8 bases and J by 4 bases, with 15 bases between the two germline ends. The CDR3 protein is CASLVMFGYEQYF. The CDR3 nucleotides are TGTGCCAGCTTAGTTATGTTCGGGTACGAGCAGTACTTC.

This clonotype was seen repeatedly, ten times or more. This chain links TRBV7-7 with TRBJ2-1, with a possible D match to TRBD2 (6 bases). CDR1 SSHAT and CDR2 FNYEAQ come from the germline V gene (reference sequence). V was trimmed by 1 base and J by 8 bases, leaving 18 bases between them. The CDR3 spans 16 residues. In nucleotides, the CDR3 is TGTGCCAGCAGCTTAGAGGTAGCGGCCCTTCCCGATGAGCAGTTCTTC. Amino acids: CASSLEVAALPDEQFF.

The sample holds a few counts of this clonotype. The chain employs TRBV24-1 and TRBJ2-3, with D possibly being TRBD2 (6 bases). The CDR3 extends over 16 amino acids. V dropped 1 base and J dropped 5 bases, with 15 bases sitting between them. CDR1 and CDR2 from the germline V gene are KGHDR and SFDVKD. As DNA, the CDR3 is TGTGCCACCAGTGATTTTAGCGCGGGACGGGGAGATACGCAGTATTTT. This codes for CATSDFSAGRGDTQYF.

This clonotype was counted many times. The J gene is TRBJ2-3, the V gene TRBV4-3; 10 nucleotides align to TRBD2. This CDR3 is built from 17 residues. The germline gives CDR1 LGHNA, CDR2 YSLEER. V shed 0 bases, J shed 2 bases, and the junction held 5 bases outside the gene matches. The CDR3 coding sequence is TGCGCCAGCAGCCAAGAACAACTAGCGGGGTACACAGATACGCAGTATTTT. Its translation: CASSQEQLAGYTDTQYF.

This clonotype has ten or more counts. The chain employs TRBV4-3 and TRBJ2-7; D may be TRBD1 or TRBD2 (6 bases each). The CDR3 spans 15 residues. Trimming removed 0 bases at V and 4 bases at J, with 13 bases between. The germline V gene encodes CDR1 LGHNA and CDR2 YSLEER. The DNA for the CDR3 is TGCGCCAGCAGCCAAGATTCCGGGGGCGGGTACGAGCAGTACTTC. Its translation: CASSQDSGGGYEQYF.

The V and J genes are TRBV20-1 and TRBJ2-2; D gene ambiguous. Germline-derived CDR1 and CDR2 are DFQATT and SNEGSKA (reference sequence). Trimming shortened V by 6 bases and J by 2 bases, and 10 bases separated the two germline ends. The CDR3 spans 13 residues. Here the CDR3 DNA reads TGCAGTGCCGTAGCTGGCAACACCGGGGAGCTGTTTTTT. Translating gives CSAVAGNTGELFF.

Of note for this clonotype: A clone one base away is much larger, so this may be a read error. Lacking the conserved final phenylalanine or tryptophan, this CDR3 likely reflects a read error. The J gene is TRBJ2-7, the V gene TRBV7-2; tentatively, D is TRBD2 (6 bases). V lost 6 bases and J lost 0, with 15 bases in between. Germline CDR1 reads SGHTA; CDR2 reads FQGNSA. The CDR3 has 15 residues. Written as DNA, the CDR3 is TGTGCCAGCAGTCCCGCGGGGTTAAGCTCCTACGAGCAGTACCTC. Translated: CASSPAGLSSYEQYL.

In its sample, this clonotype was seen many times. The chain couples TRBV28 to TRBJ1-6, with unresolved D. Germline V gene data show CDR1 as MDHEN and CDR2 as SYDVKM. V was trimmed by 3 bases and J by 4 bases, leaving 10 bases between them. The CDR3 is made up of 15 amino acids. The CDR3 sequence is CASSFRTAYNSPLHF. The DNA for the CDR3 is TGTGCCAGCAGTTTTCGGACCGCTTATAATTCACCCCTCCACTTT.

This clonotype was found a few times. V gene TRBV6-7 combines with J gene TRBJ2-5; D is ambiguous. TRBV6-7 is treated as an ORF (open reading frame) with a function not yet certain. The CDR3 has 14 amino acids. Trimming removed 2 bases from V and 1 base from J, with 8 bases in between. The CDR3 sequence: CASSYDRVQETQYF. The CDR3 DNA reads TGTGCCAGCAGTTACGATAGAGTCCAAGAGACCCAGTACTTC.

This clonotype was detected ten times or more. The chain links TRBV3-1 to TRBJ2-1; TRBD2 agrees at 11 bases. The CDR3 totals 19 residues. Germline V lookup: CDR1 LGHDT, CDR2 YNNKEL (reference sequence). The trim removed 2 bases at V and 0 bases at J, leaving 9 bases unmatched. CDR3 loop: CASSQRLAGSGSSYNEQFF. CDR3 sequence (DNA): TGTGCCAGCAGCCAACGACTAGCGGGGTCTGGGAGCTCCTACAATGAGCAGTTCTTC.

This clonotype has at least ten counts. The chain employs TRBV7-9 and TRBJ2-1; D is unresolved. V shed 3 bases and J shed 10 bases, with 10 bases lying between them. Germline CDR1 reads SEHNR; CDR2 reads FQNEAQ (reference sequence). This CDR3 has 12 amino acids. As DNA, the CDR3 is TGTGCCAGCAGCTTTGGACCAGAGGAGCAGTTCTTC. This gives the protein CASSFGPEEQFF.

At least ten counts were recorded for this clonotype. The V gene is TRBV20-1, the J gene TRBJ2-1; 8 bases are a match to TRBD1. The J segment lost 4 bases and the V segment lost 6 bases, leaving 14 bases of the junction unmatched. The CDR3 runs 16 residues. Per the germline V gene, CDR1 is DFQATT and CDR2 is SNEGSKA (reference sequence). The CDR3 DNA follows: TGCAGTGCGATTCCAGAGCAGGGGGCGCGGTACAATGAGCAGTTCTTC. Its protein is CSAIPEQGARYNEQFF.

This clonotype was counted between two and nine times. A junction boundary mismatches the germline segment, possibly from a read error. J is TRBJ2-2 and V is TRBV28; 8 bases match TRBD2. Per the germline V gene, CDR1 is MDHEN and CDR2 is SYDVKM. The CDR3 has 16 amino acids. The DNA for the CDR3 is TGTACCAGCAGTTCGCTAGCGGGCCTGAACACCGGGGAGCTGTTTTTT. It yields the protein CTSSSLAGLNTGELFF.